Below are 26 T cell receptor beta chains sequenced from a single sample in a study of blood T cell repertoires in COVID-19. Sequencing was performed with immunoSEQ multiplex PCR; in TCRdb, only in-frame clones are kept and a portion is missing. Among about 94,000 clones listed, around two thirds were seen once. The sequenced sample consisted of peripheral blood. These receptors were obtained from a man between 65 and 80 years old with COVID-19, enrolled during active disease.

The chain couples TRBV19 to TRBJ2-7; D uncertain. Germline-derived CDR1 and CDR2 are LNHDA and SQIVND (reference sequence). This CDR3 has 15 amino acids. Trimming left V 3 bases short and J 1 base short, with 13 bases between. The CDR3 is CASSIFAGRSYEQYF. The CDR3 nucleotides are TGTGCCAGTAGTATTTTTGCTGGCAGATCCTACGAGCAGTACTTC.

The genes are TRBV5-4 and TRBJ2-2; 7 bases match TRBD2. The CDR3 runs to 13 residues. Looked up from germline, CDR1 is SGHNT and CDR2 is YYREEE (reference sequence). V shed 4 bases, J shed 5 bases, and the junction held 2 bases outside the gene matches. In DNA, the CDR3 is TGTGCCAGCAGCCGGGGGGAGACCGGGGAGCTGTTTTTT. Residues: CASSRGETGELFF.

The chain carries TRBV28 and TRBJ1-2, with 7 bases identical to TRBD1. The CDR3 sequence is 14 residues long. In germline, CDR1 is MDHEN, CDR2 SYDVKM. V gave up 3 bases and J gave up 4 bases; unmatched junction bases: 5. The CDR3 is CASSLTGPGYGYTF. DNA for the CDR3: TGTGCCAGCAGTTTGACAGGGCCCGGCTATGGCTACACCTTC.

The rearrangement links TRBV12-3 or TRBV12-4 to TRBJ2-7; TRBD1 matches at 8 bases. The CDR3 runs to 12 residues. Losses at the gene ends were 6 bases for V and 6 bases for J; bases not matched to a gene: 4. The DNA of the CDR3 is TGTGCCAGCAGCTTTACAGGGGGCGAGCAGTACTTC. Protein sequence: CASSFTGGEQYF.

This clone was found a few times. The chain is built from TRBV6-5 and TRBJ2-2; TRBD1 aligns across 10 bases. Trimming cost V 7 bases and J 5 bases; bases outside gene matches: 7. Germline loops: CDR1 MNHEY, CDR2 SVGAGI. The CDR3 spans 15 residues. This CDR3 reads CASTPGTGETGELFF. The CDR3 nucleotides read TGTGCCAGCACCCCCGGGACAGGGGAGACCGGGGAGCTGTTTTTT.

The chain has TRBV9 and TRBJ2-2; 9 positions match TRBD1. The CDR3 contains 16 residues. CDR1 and CDR2 (germline): SGDLS, YYNGEE. Trimming removed 4 bases from V and 3 bases from J; junction bases left unmatched: 7. The CDR3 region is CASSPQGTGYTGELFF. The CDR3 nucleotides are TGTGCCAGCAGCCCACAAGGGACAGGGTACACCGGGGAGCTGTTTTTT. The full variable domain, with the rest looked up from reference TRBV9 and TRBJ2-2, is DSGVTQTPKHLITATGQRVTLRCSPRSGDLSVYWYQQSLDQGLQFLIQYYNGEERAKGNILERFSAQQFPDLHSELNLSSLELGDSALYFCASSPQGTGYTGELFFGEGSRLTVL.

V is TRBV5-8 and J is TRBJ2-1, with D unclear. V was trimmed by 0 bases and J by 4 bases, leaving 11 bases between them. Germline V gene data show CDR1 as SGHTS and CDR2 as YDEGEE. This CDR3 is 15 amino acids long. The CDR3 coding sequence is TGTGCCAGCAGCTTGGGGGCGATAAGTTACAATGAGCAGTTCTTC. Translation gives CASSLGAISYNEQFF.

The rearrangement uses TRBV2 and TRBJ2-7, with a tentative D call TRBD2 (5 bases). V shed 4 bases and J shed 3 bases, with 13 bases lying between them. Germline CDR1 reads SNHLY; CDR2 reads FYNNEI. This CDR3 has 14 amino acids. The CDR3 region is CASSVDVGIYEQYF. CDR3 DNA: TGTGCCAGCAGTGTTGACGTCGGGATCTACGAGCAGTACTTC.

The chain combines TRBV5-1 with TRBJ2-3; D might be TRBD1 (5 bases). Looked up from germline, CDR1 is SGHRS and CDR2 is YFSETQ. The CDR3 is 20 residues long. V was cut by 2 bases and J by 2 bases, with 27 bases left in between. The CDR3 loop reads CASSLSISLGQGLPTDTQYF. As DNA, the CDR3 is TGCGCCAGCAGCTTAAGCATAAGCCTCGGACAAGGCCTCCCCACAGATACGCAGTATTTT.

The chain joins TRBV28 to TRBJ2-7; weak D call: TRBD2 (5 bases). Trimming removed 9 bases from V and 3 bases from J, with 12 bases in between. CDR1 is MDHEN and CDR2 is SYDVKM in the germline V gene. This CDR3 contains 12 residues. The CDR3 region is CASKTTHYEQYF. The CDR3 nucleotides read TGTGCCAGTAAGACTACCCACTACGAGCAGTACTTC.

The rearrangement links TRBV5-5 to TRBJ2-7, with D tentatively TRBD2 (7 bases). Germline loops: CDR1 SGHKS, CDR2 YYEKEE (reference sequence). V was clipped by 2 bases and J by 6 bases, with 18 bases between them. The CDR3 length is 15 residues. The CDR3 nucleotides read TGTGCCAGCAGCTTTCCCGGGGGGCCCCTTCCCGAGCAGTACTTC. Protein product: CASSFPGGPLPEQYF. The full variable domain, its missing parts supplied by reference TRBV5-5 and TRBJ2-7, is DAGVTQSPTHLIKTRGQQVTLRCSPISGHKSVSWYQQVLGQGPQFIFQYYEKEERGRGNFPDRFSARQFPNYSSELNVNALLLGDSALYLCASSFPGGPLPEQYFGPGTRLTVT.

V is TRBV18 and J is TRBJ1-1, with 8 bases fitting TRBD1. Germline CDR1 reads KGHSH; CDR2 reads LQKENI. Trimming at V came to 0 bases and at J to 4 bases, leaving 7 bases not matched to a gene. This CDR3 is 16 amino acids long. The CDR3 DNA sequence: TGTGCCAGCTCACCACCAACCGGACAGGGAACCACTGAAGCTTTCTTT. It is translated as CASSPPTGQGTTEAFF.

This clone appeared a few times. This sequence joins TRBV3-1 (or the pseudogene TRBV3-2) and TRBJ2-1; 11 bases are a match to TRBD2. Germline CDR1 reads LGHDT; CDR2 reads YNNKEL (reference sequence). The CDR3 consists of 16 residues. The V and J ends lost 5 bases and 10 bases, in that order; junction bases with no gene match: 13. CDR3 sequence reads: CASSYLAGGGQWEQFF. CDR3 in DNA: TGTGCCAGCAGCTATTTAGCGGGAGGGGGGCAATGGGAGCAGTTCTTC.

This chain links TRBV7-6 with TRBJ2-2; no clear D. This CDR3 region has 14 residues. Trimming cost V 1 base and J 6 bases, with 9 bases left between them. Germline loops: CDR1 SGHVS, CDR2 FNYEAQ. The CDR3 DNA reads as TGTGCCAGCAGCTTAGTACCTGGCTCCGGGGAGCTGTTTTTT. Amino acids: CASSLVPGSGELFF.

The V gene is TRBV5-1, the J gene TRBJ2-5; TRBD2 agrees at 10 bases. The ends lost 0 bases at V and 4 bases at J; junction bases unmatched: 3. The germline V gene encodes CDR1 SGHRS and CDR2 YFSETQ. The CDR3 has 15 amino acids. CDR3 amino acids: CASSLVSGGAETQYF. The CDR3 DNA reads TGCGCCAGCAGCTTGGTGAGCGGGGGGGCAGAGACCCAGTACTTC.

This chain links TRBV6-5 with TRBJ1-1; no definite D call. The CDR3 is 13 amino acids. CDR1 MNHEY and CDR2 SVGAGI come from the germline V gene. Trimming cost V 2 bases and J 5 bases, with 9 bases left between them. CDR3 DNA: TGTGCCAGCAGTTACCGGGTTTTAACTGAAGCTTTCTTT. Translating it yields CASSYRVLTEAFF.

The genes are TRBV7-9 and TRBJ2-2; 10 bases match TRBD2. The germline V gene has CDR1 SEHNR and CDR2 FQNEAQ (reference sequence). With V trimmed by 4 bases and J by 1 base, 9 bases remained unmatched. The CDR3 spans 18 residues. CDR3 loop: CASSSSKLAGKNTGELFF. The CDR3 nucleotides read TGTGCCAGCAGCTCCTCAAAACTAGCGGGAAAGAACACCGGGGAGCTGTTTTTT.

V usage is TRBV21-1 and J usage is TRBJ2-4; the table's D call of TRBD2 was not tested on the DNA. TRBV21-1 is noted as a pseudogene. The CDR3 covers 15 residues. The CDR3 nucleotides are TGTGCCAGCAGCAAAGCGTCTAGCGGGAGGAACATTCAGTACTTC. Protein: CASSKASSGRNIQYF.

The chain uses TRBV5-1 and TRBJ2-1, with D tentatively TRBD1 (5 bases). Trimming took 4 bases from V and 4 from J, leaving 18 bases between them. CDR1 and CDR2 (germline): SGHRS, YFSETQ. The CDR3 consists of 16 residues. CDR3 DNA: TGCGCCAGCAGCCAGGGATTGGGGCCAACGTACAATGAGCAGTTCTTC. This gives the protein CASSQGLGPTYNEQFF.

This clone was observed a handful of times. This rearrangement joins TRBV28 to TRBJ2-2; D gene unclear. The germline V gene encodes CDR1 MDHEN and CDR2 SYDVKM. This CDR3 has 16 residues. The V gene lost 2 bases and the J gene lost 4 bases, with 14 bases spanning the gap. Here the CDR3 DNA reads TGTGCCAGCAGTTTAGGTCTGCTCTCGGGCACCGGGGAGCTGTTTTTT. This translates into CASSLGLLSGTGELFF. The full variable domain, its missing parts supplied by reference TRBV28 and TRBJ2-2, is DVKVTQSSRYLVKRTGEKVFLECVQDMDHENMFWYRQDPGLGLRLIYFSYDVKMKEKGDIPEGYSVSREKKERFSLILESASTNQTSMYLCASSLGLLSGTGELFFGEGSRLTVL.

The chain uses TRBV5-1 and TRBJ2-7, with D maybe TRBD2 (5 bases). The CDR3 extends over 15 amino acids. Per germline, CDR1 SGHRS and CDR2 YFSETQ. The germline V and J ends were trimmed by 2 bases and 0 bases, with 12 bases remaining between them. The CDR3: CASSFSGRDSYEQYF. The DNA for the CDR3 is TGCGCCAGCAGCTTTAGTGGACGGGACTCCTACGAGCAGTACTTC.

The rearrangement links TRBV4-2 to TRBJ1-1, with TRBD1 identical over 7 bases. The CDR3 totals 19 residues. The trim removed 4 bases at V and 5 bases at J, leaving 22 bases unmatched. The germline V gene encodes CDR1 LGHNA and CDR2 YNFKEQ. CDR3 bases: TGTGCCAGCAGCCCTAAAAGATACAGGGACAGACTAAAGGGAACTGAAGCTTTCTTT. Amino acid sequence: CASSPKRYRDRLKGTEAFF.

This clone was seen once. The same CDR3 is also encoded by other DNA sequences in this sample. The chain couples TRBV19 to TRBJ2-2; 7 bases are shared with TRBD2. Germline V gene lookup returns CDR1 LNHDA and CDR2 SQIVND (reference sequence). The CDR3 has 15 amino acids. The V gene end was trimmed by 2 bases and the J gene end by 3 bases; junction bases not matched to a gene: 3. CDR3 residues: CASSIRREYTGELFF. Here the CDR3 DNA reads TGTGCCAGTAGTATAAGGCGGGAGTACACCGGGGAGCTGTTTTTT.

In DNA form, the CDR3 reads TGTGCCAGCAGTTTATCGAGAGGGCGGACTGAAGCTTTCTTT. As protein: CASSLSRGRTEAFF. This sequence joins TRBV27 and TRBJ1-1; no reliable D call. The CDR3 runs to 14 residues. CDR1 and CDR2 from the germline V gene are MNHEY and SMNVEV (reference sequence). V dropped 0 bases and J dropped 5 bases, with 10 bases sitting between them.

The rearrangement uses TRBV28 and TRBJ1-5, with no clear D. CDR1 is MDHEN and CDR2 is SYDVKM in the germline V gene. This CDR3 region has 12 residues. V lost 5 bases, J lost 7 bases, and 9 bases lay in between. The chain's CDR3 is CASSPPSQPQHF. CDR3 coding DNA: TGTGCCAGCAGTCCCCCCTCCCAGCCCCAGCATTTT.

The V and J genes are TRBV7-9 and TRBJ2-7; TRBD2 aligns across 10 bases. J gave up 0 bases and V 5 bases, and 4 bases lay outside the gene matches. Germline V gene data show CDR1 as SEHNR and CDR2 as FQNEAQ (reference sequence). The CDR3 is 15 amino acids. The CDR3 is CASSHTSGASYEQYF. CDR3 sequence (DNA): TGTGCCAGCAGCCATACTAGCGGGGCCTCCTACGAGCAGTACTTC. Full variable domain (remainder filled in from reference TRBV7-9 and TRBJ2-7): DTGVSQNPRHKITKRGQNVTFRCDPISEHNRLYWYRQTLGQGPEFLTYFQNEAQLEKSRLLSDRFSAERPKGSFSTLEIQRTEQGDSAMYLCASSHTSGASYEQYFGPGTRLTVT.